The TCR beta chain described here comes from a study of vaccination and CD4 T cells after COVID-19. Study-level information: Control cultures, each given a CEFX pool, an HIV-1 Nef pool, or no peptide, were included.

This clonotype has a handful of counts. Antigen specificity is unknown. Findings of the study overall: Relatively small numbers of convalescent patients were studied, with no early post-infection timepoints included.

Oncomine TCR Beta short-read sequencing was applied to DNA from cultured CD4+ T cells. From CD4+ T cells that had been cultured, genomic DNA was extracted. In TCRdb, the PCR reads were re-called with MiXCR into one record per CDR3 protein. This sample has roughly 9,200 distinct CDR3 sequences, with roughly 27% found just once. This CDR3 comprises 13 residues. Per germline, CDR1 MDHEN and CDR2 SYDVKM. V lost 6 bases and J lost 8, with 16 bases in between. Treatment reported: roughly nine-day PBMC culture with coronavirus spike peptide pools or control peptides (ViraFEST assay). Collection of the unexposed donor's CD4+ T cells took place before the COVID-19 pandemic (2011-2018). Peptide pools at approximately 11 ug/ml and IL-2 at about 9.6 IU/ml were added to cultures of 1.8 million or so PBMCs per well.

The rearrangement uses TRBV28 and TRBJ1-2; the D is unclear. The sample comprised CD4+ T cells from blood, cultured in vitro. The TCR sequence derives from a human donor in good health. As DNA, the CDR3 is TGTGCCAGCAGCTCGACCAACCTAAAGGGCTACACCTTC. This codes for CASSSTNLKGYTF.